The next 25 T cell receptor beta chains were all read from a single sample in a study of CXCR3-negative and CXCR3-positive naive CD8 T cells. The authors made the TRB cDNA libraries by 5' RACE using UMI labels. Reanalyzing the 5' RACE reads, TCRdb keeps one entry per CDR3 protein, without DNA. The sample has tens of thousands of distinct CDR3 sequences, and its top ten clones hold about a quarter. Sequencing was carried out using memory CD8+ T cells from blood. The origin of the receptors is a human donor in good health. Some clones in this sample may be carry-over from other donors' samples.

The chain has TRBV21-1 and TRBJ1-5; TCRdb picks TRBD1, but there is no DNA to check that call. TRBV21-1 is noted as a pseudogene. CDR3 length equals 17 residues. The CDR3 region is CASSKAYICTGAQPQHF.

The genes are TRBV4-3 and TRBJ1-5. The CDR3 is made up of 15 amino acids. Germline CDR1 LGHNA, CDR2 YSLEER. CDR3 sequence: CASSQSVSGNQPQHF.

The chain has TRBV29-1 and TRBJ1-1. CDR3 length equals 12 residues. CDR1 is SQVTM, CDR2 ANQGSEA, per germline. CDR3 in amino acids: CSVTGLNTEAFF.

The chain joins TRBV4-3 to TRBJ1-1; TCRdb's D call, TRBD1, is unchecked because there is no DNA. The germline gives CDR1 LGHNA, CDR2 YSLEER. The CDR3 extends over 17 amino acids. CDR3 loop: CASSQDTGIVPNTEAFF.

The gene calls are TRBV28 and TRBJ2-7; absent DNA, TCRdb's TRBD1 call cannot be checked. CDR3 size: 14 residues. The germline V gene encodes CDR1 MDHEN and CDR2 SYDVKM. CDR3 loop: CASSSGTGPYEQYF.

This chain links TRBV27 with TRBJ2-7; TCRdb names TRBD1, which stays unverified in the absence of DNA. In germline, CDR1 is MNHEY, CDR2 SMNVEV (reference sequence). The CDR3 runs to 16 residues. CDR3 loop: CASSIHPGTEPYEQYF.

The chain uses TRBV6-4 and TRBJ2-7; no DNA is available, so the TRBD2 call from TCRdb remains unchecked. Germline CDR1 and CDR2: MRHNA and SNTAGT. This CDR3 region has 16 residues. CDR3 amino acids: CASSGLRLALIYEQYF.

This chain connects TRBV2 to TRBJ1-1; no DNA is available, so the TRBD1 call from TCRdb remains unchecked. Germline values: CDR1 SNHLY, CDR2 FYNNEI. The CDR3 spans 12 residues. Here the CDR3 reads CATLSGETEAFF. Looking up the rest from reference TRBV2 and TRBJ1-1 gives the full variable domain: EPEVTQTPSHQVTQMGQEVILRCVPISNHLYFYWYRQILGQKVEFLVSFYNNEISEKSEIFDDQFSVERPDGSNFTLKIRSTKLEDSAMYFCATLSGETEAFFGQGTRLTVV.

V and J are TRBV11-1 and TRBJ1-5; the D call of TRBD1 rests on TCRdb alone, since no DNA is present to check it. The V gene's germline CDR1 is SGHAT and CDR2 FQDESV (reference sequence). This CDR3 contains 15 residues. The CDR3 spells CASSFGTGEGQPQHF. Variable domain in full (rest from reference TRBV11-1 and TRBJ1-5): EAEVAQSPRYKITEKSQAVAFWCDPISGHATLYWYRQILGQGPELLVQFQDESVVDDSQLPKDRFSAERLKGVDSTLKIQPAELGDSAMYLCASSFGTGEGQPQHFGDGTRLSIL.

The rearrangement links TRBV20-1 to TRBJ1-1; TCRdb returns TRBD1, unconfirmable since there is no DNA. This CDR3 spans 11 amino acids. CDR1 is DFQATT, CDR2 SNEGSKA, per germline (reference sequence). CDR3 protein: CSARGPTEAFF.

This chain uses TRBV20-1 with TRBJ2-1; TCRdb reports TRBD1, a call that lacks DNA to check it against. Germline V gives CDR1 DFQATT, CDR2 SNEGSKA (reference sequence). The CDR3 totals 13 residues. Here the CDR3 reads CSARGQADNEQFF.

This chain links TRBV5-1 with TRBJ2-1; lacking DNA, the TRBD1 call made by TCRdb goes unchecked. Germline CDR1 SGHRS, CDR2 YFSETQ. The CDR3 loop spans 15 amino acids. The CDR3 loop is CASSSRDPGRNEQFF.

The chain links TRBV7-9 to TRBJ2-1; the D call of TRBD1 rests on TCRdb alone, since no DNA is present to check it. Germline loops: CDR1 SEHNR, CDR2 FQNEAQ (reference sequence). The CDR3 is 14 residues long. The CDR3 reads CASGGPNTYNEQFF.

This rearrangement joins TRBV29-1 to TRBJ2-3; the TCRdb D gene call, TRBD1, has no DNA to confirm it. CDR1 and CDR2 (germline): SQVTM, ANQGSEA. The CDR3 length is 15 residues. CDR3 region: CSVAGTGGITDTQYF.

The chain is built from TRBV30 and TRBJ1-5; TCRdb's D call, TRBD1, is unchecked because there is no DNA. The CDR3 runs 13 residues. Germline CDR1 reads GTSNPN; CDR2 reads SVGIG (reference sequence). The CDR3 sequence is CAWSDGANQPQHF.

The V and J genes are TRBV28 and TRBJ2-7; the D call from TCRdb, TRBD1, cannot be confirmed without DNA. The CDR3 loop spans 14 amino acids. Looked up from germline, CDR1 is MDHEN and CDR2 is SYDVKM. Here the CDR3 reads CASSLLDRGLEQYF.

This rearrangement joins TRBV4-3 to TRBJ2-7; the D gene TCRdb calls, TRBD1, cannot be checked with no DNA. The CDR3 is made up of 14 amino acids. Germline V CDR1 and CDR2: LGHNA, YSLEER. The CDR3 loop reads CASSHGTGSEEQYF.

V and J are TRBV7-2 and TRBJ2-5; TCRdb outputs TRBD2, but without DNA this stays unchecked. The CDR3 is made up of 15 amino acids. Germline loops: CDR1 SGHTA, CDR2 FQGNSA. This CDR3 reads CASSLRGPSRETQYF. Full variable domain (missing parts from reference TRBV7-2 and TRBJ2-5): GAGVSQSPSNKVTEKGKDVELRCDPISGHTALYWYRQSLGQGLEFLIYFQGNSAPDKSGLPSDRFSAERTGGSVSTLTIQRTQQEDSAVYLCASSLRGPSRETQYFGPGTRLLVL.

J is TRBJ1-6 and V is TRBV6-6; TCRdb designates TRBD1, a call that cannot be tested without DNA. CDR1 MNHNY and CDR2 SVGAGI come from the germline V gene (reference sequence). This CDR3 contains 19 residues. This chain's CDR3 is CASSYSREWGDRSDSPLHF.

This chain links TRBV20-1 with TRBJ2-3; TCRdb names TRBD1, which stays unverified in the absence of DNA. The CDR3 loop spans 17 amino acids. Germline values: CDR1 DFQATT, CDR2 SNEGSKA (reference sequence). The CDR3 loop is CSAEGTDRSYREWGQYF.

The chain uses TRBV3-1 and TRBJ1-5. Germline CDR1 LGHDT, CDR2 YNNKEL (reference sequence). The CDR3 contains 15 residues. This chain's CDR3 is CASSTIEDSGQPQHF.

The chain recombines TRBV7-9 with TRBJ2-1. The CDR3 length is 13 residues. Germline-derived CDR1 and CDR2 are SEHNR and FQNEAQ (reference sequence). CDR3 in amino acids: CASSDSSYNEQFF. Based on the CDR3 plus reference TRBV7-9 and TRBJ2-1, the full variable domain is DTGVSQNPRHKITKRGQNVTFRCDPISEHNRLYWYRQTLGQGPEFLTYFQNEAQLEKSRLLSDRFSAERPKGSFSTLEIQRTEQGDSAMYLCASSDSSYNEQFFGPGTRLTVL.

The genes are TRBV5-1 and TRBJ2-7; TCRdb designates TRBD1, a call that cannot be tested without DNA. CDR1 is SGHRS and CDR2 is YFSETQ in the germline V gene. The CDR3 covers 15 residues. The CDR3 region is CASSLAGMGAYEQYF.

The CDR3 is CAWSVQRDTEAFF. The chain links TRBV30 to TRBJ1-1. The germline CDR1 and CDR2 sequences are GTSNPN and SVGIG (reference sequence). The CDR3 has 13 amino acids.

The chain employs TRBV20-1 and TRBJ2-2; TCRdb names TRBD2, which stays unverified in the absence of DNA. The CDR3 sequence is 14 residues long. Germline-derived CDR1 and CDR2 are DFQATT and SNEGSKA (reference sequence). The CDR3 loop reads CSAEKAGTTGELFF.